The 28 T cell receptor beta chains below were found in one sample sequenced in a study of shared clonotypes between healthy human individuals. Naive-designated CD8 cells lacked CD45RO, were positively enriched for CCR7, and omitted terminally differentiated effector memory CD45RA+ cells. Libraries were prepared by immunoSEQ multiplex PCR; TCRdb keeps only in-frame clonotypes and omits some of them. The repertoire holds more than 600,000 clones, with about 90% as singletons. The sequencing input was naive CD8+ T cells sorted from blood. All receptors come from a young man in good health.

The genes are TRBV18 and TRBJ2-7, with 10 bases that match TRBD1. This CDR3 region has 16 residues. CDR1 and CDR2 (germline): KGHSH, LQKENI. After removal of 5 bases from V and 2 bases from J, the junction contained 9 bases not matched to a gene. The DNA of the CDR3 is TGTGCCAGCTCAAGTTCGAGGGACAGGGGCACCTACGAGCAGTACTTC. Protein product: CASSSSRDRGTYEQYF.

This clone was recorded once. The chain couples TRBV27 to TRBJ1-5; 8 bases map to TRBD1. The CDR3 is 14 amino acids. V was pared by 3 bases and J by 6 bases, with 4 bases of the junction left unmatched. In germline, CDR1 is MNHEY, CDR2 SMNVEV (reference sequence). This CDR3 reads CASSFATGGQPQHF. The CDR3 coding sequence is TGTGCCAGCAGTTTCGCTACAGGGGGTCAGCCCCAGCATTTT.

The chain couples TRBV19 to TRBJ1-2; 8 nucleotides match TRBD1. V dropped 1 base and J dropped 3; count of bases not matched to a gene: 10. Per germline, CDR1 LNHDA and CDR2 SQIVND (reference sequence). This CDR3 region has 17 residues. As DNA, the CDR3 is TGTGCCAGTAGTATAGGGGCAGGGGGCCGGTCGTACTATGGCTACACCTTC. Its translation is CASSIGAGGRSYYGYTF.

The V and J genes are TRBV4-1 and TRBJ2-1, with D unresolved. Germline CDR1 and CDR2: MGHRA and YSYEKL. There are 12 residues in the CDR3. Trimming removed 7 bases at V and 7 bases at J, with 11 bases between. CDR3 coding DNA: TGCGCCAGCACTGGAGACTCGAATGAGCAGTTCTTC. It is translated as CASTGDSNEQFF.

The chain employs TRBV27 and TRBJ2-1, with TRBD1 as a possible D gene (8 bases). The CDR3 sequence is 14 residues long. Deletions cut 2 bases from V and 7 bases from J, with 12 bases between. Germline V gene data show CDR1 as MNHEY and CDR2 as SMNVEV (reference sequence). The CDR3 bases are TGTGCCAGCAGTTTAACAGGGGGAGGGAATGAGCAGTTCTTC. This codes for CASSLTGGGNEQFF.

This chain uses TRBV27 with TRBJ2-5, with a tentative D call TRBD2 (6 bases). Germline CDR1 MNHEY, CDR2 SMNVEV (reference sequence). This CDR3 contains 14 residues. Between the trimmed V and J ends, which lost 5 bases and 4 bases, there was a span of 14 bases. This CDR3 reads CASSRPGVGETQYF. The CDR3 DNA reads as TGTGCCAGCAGTCGGCCGGGAGTGGGAGAGACCCAGTACTTC.

This rearrangement joins TRBV4-3 to TRBJ1-5; a possible D gene is TRBD1 (6 bases). The CDR3 loop spans 17 amino acids. V was shortened by 0 bases and J by 4 bases, with 16 bases between the two germline ends. Germline V gene lookup returns CDR1 LGHNA and CDR2 YSLEER. This CDR3 reads CASSQDSVGGRNQPQHF. The CDR3 DNA follows: TGCGCCAGCAGCCAAGATTCCGTGGGGGGCAGAAATCAGCCCCAGCATTTT.

This chain joins TRBV5-1 and TRBJ2-2; a possible D gene is TRBD2 (6 bases). Germline values: CDR1 SGHRS, CDR2 YFSETQ. The CDR3 runs to 15 residues. V gave up 1 base and J gave up 4 bases, with 11 bases separating them. CDR3 sequence: CASSLRTGATGELFF. The CDR3 DNA reads TGCGCCAGCAGCTTGCGTACGGGAGCCACCGGGGAGCTGTTTTTT.

The chain couples TRBV4-1 to TRBJ2-3; the match to TRBD2 covers 7 bases. Germline V lookup: CDR1 MGHRA, CDR2 YSYEKL. This CDR3 is 17 amino acids long. V gave up 4 bases and J gave up 2 bases; unmatched junction bases: 12. CDR3 in amino acids: CASSRIAGTTHTDTQYF. DNA of the CDR3: TGCGCCAGCAGCCGTATAGCGGGTACAACCCACACAGATACGCAGTATTTT.

This chain connects TRBV11-2 to TRBJ2-7, with 7 bases fitting TRBD2. Trimming took 2 bases from V and 4 from J; bases not matched to a gene: 20. The CDR3 spans 19 residues. CDR1 is SGHAT, CDR2 FQNNGV, per germline. In DNA form, the CDR3 reads TGTGCCAGCAGCTTATCCCCCCCGGGACGGGGAGGGTGGACGTACGAGCAGTACTTC. It is translated as CASSLSPPGRGGWTYEQYF.

The rearrangement uses TRBV27 and TRBJ2-3; 7 bases are shared with TRBD2. This CDR3 has 16 residues. V shed 0 bases, J shed 1 base, and the junction held 4 bases outside the gene matches. Germline V gene lookup returns CDR1 MNHEY and CDR2 SMNVEV (reference sequence). Here the CDR3 reads CASSLSRAGGTDTQYF. CDR3 coding DNA: TGTGCCAGCAGTTTATCCAGGGCGGGAGGCACAGATACGCAGTATTTT.

The V and J genes are TRBV27 and TRBJ2-5; 8 bases map to TRBD2. The CDR3 has 16 residues. The trim removed 8 bases at V and 5 bases at J, leaving 16 bases unmatched. Germline V gives CDR1 MNHEY, CDR2 SMNVEV (reference sequence). CDR3 bases: TGTGCCAGCTCCGCCCTACCGGGAGGGCCGGAGGAGACCCAGTACTTC. Translated, it gives CASSALPGGPEETQYF.

This chain joins TRBV13 and TRBJ1-2; 8 bases map to TRBD1. The ends lost 6 bases at V and 1 base at J; junction bases unmatched: 4. The CDR3 length is 14 residues. Germline-derived CDR1 and CDR2 are PRHDT and FYEKMQ (reference sequence). The CDR3 here is CASSKTGVNYGYTF. The CDR3 bases are TGTGCCAGCAGTAAGACAGGGGTTAACTATGGCTACACCTTC.

The chain carries TRBV6-5 and TRBJ2-5; 9 nucleotides match TRBD1. The CDR3 is 15 amino acids. J was trimmed by 2 bases and V by 2 bases; bases with no gene match: 3. In germline, CDR1 is MNHEY, CDR2 SVGAGI. Here the CDR3 reads CASSYPGQGQETQYF. The CDR3 DNA reads TGTGCCAGCAGTTACCCTGGACAGGGGCAAGAGACCCAGTACTTC.

This chain joins TRBV5-1 and TRBJ2-7; D possibly corresponds to TRBD2 (5 bases). The V and J ends lost 4 bases and 0 bases respectively, with 14 bases between them. This CDR3 comprises 15 residues. Looked up from germline, CDR1 is SGHRS and CDR2 is YFSETQ. The CDR3: CASSVGVGSSYEQYF. CDR3 nucleotide sequence: TGCGCCAGCAGCGTGGGAGTCGGAAGCTCCTACGAGCAGTACTTC.

CDR3 loop: CASSPDWSSYNEQFF. Written as DNA, the CDR3 is TGTGCCAGCAGCCCCGACTGGAGCTCCTACAATGAGCAGTTCTTC. The rearrangement uses TRBV7-7 and TRBJ2-1; D uncertain. The CDR3 runs to 15 residues. V gave up 5 bases and J gave up 0 bases, with 11 bases separating them. Germline V gives CDR1 SSHAT, CDR2 FNYEAQ (reference sequence).

The chain links TRBV7-9 to TRBJ2-2; D uncertain. Germline values: CDR1 SEHNR, CDR2 FQNEAQ (reference sequence). Trimming removed 5 bases from V and 4 bases from J, with 11 bases in between. This CDR3 is built from 14 residues. The DNA for the CDR3 is TGTGCCAGCAGCGCCCACAGACCCACCGGGGAGCTGTTTTTT. Translation gives CASSAHRPTGELFF.

This chain connects TRBV15 to TRBJ2-7; 11 nucleotides agree with TRBD2. CDR1 LNHNV and CDR2 YYDKDF come from the germline V gene (reference sequence). The CDR3 has 15 amino acids. V dropped 3 bases and J dropped 6; count of bases not matched to a gene: 7. The CDR3 protein is CATSSIAGGPTEQYF. The CDR3 DNA reads TGTGCCACCAGCAGCATAGCGGGAGGGCCAACCGAGCAGTACTTC.

The chain joins TRBV19 to TRBJ2-7, with TRBD1 matching 11 bases. CDR1 is LNHDA and CDR2 is SQIVND in the germline V gene (reference sequence). Trimming cost V 8 bases and J 3 bases; bases outside gene matches: 3. The CDR3 is 13 amino acids. The CDR3 nucleotides read TGTGCCAGTTCCGGGACAGGGGGCTACGAGCAGTACTTC. It encodes CASSGTGGYEQYF.

The chain combines TRBV4-1 with TRBJ1-5; D is perhaps TRBD1 (5 bases). This CDR3 is built from 15 residues. Trimming pared 7 bases from V and 2 bases from J, leaving 15 bases between. Germline assignment: CDR1 MGHRA and CDR2 YSYEKL. CDR3 nucleotide sequence: TGCGCCAGCACAGTCGACGGGGGTGGCAATCAGCCCCAGCATTTT. It is translated as CASTVDGGGNQPQHF.

The gene calls are TRBV27 and TRBJ2-7; 14 nucleotides agree with TRBD2. V gave up 2 bases and J gave up 4 bases; unmatched junction bases: 4. Germline CDR1 reads MNHEY; CDR2 reads SMNVEV (reference sequence). The CDR3 spans 16 residues. The CDR3 DNA reads TGTGCCAGCAGTTTACAGGGACTAGCGGGAGATTACGAGCAGTACTTC. Protein sequence: CASSLQGLAGDYEQYF.

The gene calls are TRBV7-3 and TRBJ2-3; D call uncertain. The CDR3 has 18 residues. Trimming stripped 2 bases from V and 7 bases from J, with 25 bases between. Germline loops: CDR1 SGHTA, CDR2 FQGTGA. CDR3 DNA: TGTGCCAGCAGCTTAGAAGGGATAGGGATAACACACCAGAATACGCAGTATTTT. The encoded protein is CASSLEGIGITHQNTQYF.

This rearrangement joins TRBV7-6 to TRBJ2-7, with 8 bases fitting TRBD1. This CDR3 has 15 amino acids. V gave up 0 bases and J gave up 0 bases; unmatched junction bases: 1. Germline V lookup: CDR1 SGHVS, CDR2 FNYEAQ. Written as DNA, the CDR3 is TGTGCCAGCAGCTTAGCGGACAGGGTCTCCTACGAGCAGTACTTC. The encoded protein is CASSLADRVSYEQYF.

J is TRBJ1-1 and V is TRBV28, with D possibly matching TRBD1 (5 bases). V was trimmed by 8 bases and J by 1 base, leaving 14 bases between them. Germline V gives CDR1 MDHEN, CDR2 SYDVKM. The CDR3 extends over 14 amino acids. The CDR3 sequence is CASATEMGNTEAFF. The CDR3 DNA is TGTGCCAGCGCGACAGAGATGGGGAACACTGAAGCTTTCTTT.

The chain uses TRBV18 and TRBJ2-5; D not certain. Germline loops: CDR1 KGHSH, CDR2 LQKENI. V lost 3 bases and J lost 1, with 21 bases in between. The CDR3 totals 18 residues. CDR3 sequence reads: CASSPTSPRVAGQETQYF. In DNA form, the CDR3 reads TGTGCCAGCTCACCGACTTCGCCAAGGGTAGCAGGCCAAGAGACCCAGTACTTC.

V and J are TRBV29-1 and TRBJ2-7; D possibly corresponds to TRBD1 (6 bases). Germline loops: CDR1 SQVTM, CDR2 ANQGSEA. Trimming stripped 7 bases from V and 2 bases from J, with 12 bases between. The CDR3 sequence is 12 residues long. Here the CDR3 reads CSARQDPYEQYF. CDR3 sequence (DNA): TGCAGCGCGCGACAGGACCCCTACGAGCAGTACTTC.

The chain combines TRBV7-2 with TRBJ2-7; D is unclear. V was clipped by 5 bases and J by 1 base, with 12 bases between them. Germline CDR1 and CDR2: SGHTA and FQGNSA. The length of the CDR3 is 14 residues. CDR3 nucleotides: TGTGCCAGCAGCCAGGTTCTGGGATCCTACGAGCAGTACTTC. It codes for CASSQVLGSYEQYF.

The J gene is TRBJ2-2, the V gene TRBV7-8; D might be TRBD2 (6 bases). CDR3 size: 17 residues. V lost 1 base and J lost 6, with 18 bases in between. Germline V lookup: CDR1 SGHVS, CDR2 FQNEAQ. CDR3 nucleotide sequence: TGTGCCAGCAGCTTAGTATCTTCCCGACTAGTTGCCGGGGAGCTGTTTTTT. This encodes CASSLVSSRLVAGELFF.